This T cell receptor (beta chain) was documented in a study of cytomegalovirus exposure and HLA in healthy donors. V gave up 6 bases and J gave up 7 bases; unmatched junction bases: 8. In germline, CDR1 is SNHLY, CDR2 FYNNEI. The CDR3 totals 15 residues. The protocol was immunoSEQ multiplex PCR, while the TCRdb copy is restricted to in-frame clones and leaves out a portion. The sample includes over 200,000 clones, just over 85% of them seen just once. Among the roughly 110 subjects of the validation cohort, separate from the roughly 600-subject first cohort, were the donors. This clone was observed once. Its antigen is as yet unknown. The study, taken as a whole, reports: The study designated 160 or so TCR beta chains cytomegalovirus-associated.

Input material: PBMCs. The sequence came from a young woman in good health and CMV-seronegative. The chain couples TRBV2 to TRBJ2-1; 11 nucleotides line up with TRBD2. Written as DNA, the CDR3 is TGTGCCAGCAGCCTAACTAGCGGGAGTGCTAATGAGCAGTTCTTC. Translating it yields CASSLTSGSANEQFF.